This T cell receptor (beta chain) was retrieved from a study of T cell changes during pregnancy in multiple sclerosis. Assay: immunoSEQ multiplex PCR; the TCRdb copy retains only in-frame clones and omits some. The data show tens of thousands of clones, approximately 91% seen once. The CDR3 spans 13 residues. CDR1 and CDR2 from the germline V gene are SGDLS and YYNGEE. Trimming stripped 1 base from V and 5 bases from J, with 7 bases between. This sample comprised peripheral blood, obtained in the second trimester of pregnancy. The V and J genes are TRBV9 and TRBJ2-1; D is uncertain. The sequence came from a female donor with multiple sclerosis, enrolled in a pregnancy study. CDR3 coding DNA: TGTGCCAGCAGCGTAACAAGAAACAATGAGCAGTTCTTC. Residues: CASSVTRNNEQFF. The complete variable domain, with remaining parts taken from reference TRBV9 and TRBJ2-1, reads DSGVTQTPKHLITATGQRVTLRCSPRSGDLSVYWYQQSLDQGLQFLIQYYNGEERAKGNILERFSAQQFPDLHSELNLSSLELGDSALYFCASSVTRNNEQFFGPGTRLTVL.